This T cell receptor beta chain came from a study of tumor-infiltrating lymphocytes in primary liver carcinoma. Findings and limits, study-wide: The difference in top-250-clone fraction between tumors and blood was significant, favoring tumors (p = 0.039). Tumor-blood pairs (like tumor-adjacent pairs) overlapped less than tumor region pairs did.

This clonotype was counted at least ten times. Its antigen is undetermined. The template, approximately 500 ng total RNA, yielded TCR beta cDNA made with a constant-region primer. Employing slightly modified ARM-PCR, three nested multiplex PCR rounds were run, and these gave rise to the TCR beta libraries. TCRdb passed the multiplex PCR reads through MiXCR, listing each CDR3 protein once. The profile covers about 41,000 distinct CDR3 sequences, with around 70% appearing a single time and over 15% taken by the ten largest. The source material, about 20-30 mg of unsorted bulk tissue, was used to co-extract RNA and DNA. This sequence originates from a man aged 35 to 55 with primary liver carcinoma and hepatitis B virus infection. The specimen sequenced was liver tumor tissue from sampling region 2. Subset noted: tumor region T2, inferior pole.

CDR3 region: CASSPTLNYGYTF. In DNA, the CDR3 is TGTGCCAGCAGCCCGACGCTTAACTATGGCTACACCTTC. The chain employs TRBV5-5 and TRBJ1-2; D unclear. The CDR3 has 13 amino acids. The V end was cut by 4 bases, the J end by 1 base, with 8 bases between. Germline assignment: CDR1 SGHKS and CDR2 YYEKEE (reference sequence).